Only one count was recorded for the clone carrying this T cell receptor beta chain. Its antigen is undetermined. The data were obtained in a study of blood T cells in healthy people across ages. The J segment lost 11 bases and the V segment lost 1 base, leaving 12 bases of the junction unmatched. The CDR3 contains 14 residues. CDR1 is DFQATT and CDR2 is SNEGSKA in the germline V gene (reference sequence). Notes on the study in general: Naive and antigen-experienced cells could not be conclusively compared, given unsorted PBMCs.

Primed by a sample-barcoded 5' primer and a J-beta primer mix, a second PCR proceeded for roughly 6 to 12 cycles. One entry per CDR3 protein, called by TCRdb with MiXCR from the 5' RACE reads. This table has 650,000 to 800,000 distinct CDR3 sequences, 40% to 50% appearing once. The genes are TRBV20-1 and TRBJ2-5, with 8 bases that match TRBD1. Input material: blood. The source is a man aged 55 to 69 in good health. The CDR3, as DNA: TGCAGTGCTAGAGTGGACAGGGTTTTGGGCGGGCAGTACTTC. Its translation: CSARVDRVLGGQYF.